A single sample is the source of the 14 T cell receptor beta chains below, sequenced in a study of Ad26.COV2.S vaccination and SARS-CoV-2 variants. Treatment noted: some 20 received Ad26.COV2.S at low or high dose, single or two shots; 5 received placebo; per-sample allocation not given. All samples were drawn on day 63, counting from the first vaccine or placebo injection. Clones were read by immunoSEQ multiplex PCR, and TCRdb kept only the in-frame ones, dropping some. Found here are some 460,000 clones, 89% of them singletons; the top ten hold about 1.5%. Specimen: peripheral blood, collected in a trial of Ad26.COV2.S vaccine versus placebo. The receptors shown here come from a person between 18 and 60 years old who received the Ad26.COV2.S COVID-19 vaccine or a placebo.

This sequence joins TRBV14 and TRBJ1-4, with unresolved D. This CDR3 is 12 amino acids long. The germline V gene encodes CDR1 SGHDN and CDR2 FVKESK. The V gene lost 0 bases and the J gene lost 13 bases, with 9 bases spanning the gap. In DNA form, the CDR3 reads TGTGCCAGCAGCCAAGATGCGAAGGGACTGTTTTTT. It encodes CASSQDAKGLFF.

About this clone itself: Other DNA sequences in the same sample also yield this CDR3. The J gene is TRBJ1-6, the V gene TRBV27; no clear D. Germline CDR1 is MNHEY and CDR2 is SMNVEV (reference sequence). Trimming took off 3 bases at V and 9 bases at J, with 6 bases between the two ends. CDR3 length: 12 residues. This CDR3 is CASSFAGSPLHF. The CDR3 DNA reads TGTGCCAGCAGTTTTGCTGGTTCACCCCTCCACTTT.

This clone was detected once. This rearrangement joins TRBV29-1 to TRBJ1-1, with D possibly matching TRBD1 (5 bases). Trimming removed 5 bases from V and 3 bases from J, with 10 bases in between. Per germline, CDR1 SQVTM and CDR2 ANQGSEA. This CDR3 is built from 12 residues. The CDR3, as DNA: TGCAGCGTTATTCGGGGGGACACTGAAGCTTTCTTT. Encoded protein: CSVIRGDTEAFF. Full variable domain (remainder filled in from reference TRBV29-1 and TRBJ1-1): SAVISQKPSRDICQRGTSLTIQCQVDSQVTMMFWYRQQPGQSLTLIATANQGSEATYESGFVIDKFPISRPNLTFSTLTVSNMSPEDSSIYLCSVIRGDTEAFFGQGTRLTVV.

The chain has TRBV6-5 and TRBJ1-3; D unclear. The CDR3 has 14 amino acids. Germline V gene lookup returns CDR1 MNHEY and CDR2 SVGAGI. The V end was cut by 8 bases, the J end by 0 bases, with 11 bases between. For the CDR3, the DNA is TGTGCCAGCTTACTCCCGAGCTCTGGAAACACCATATATTTT. Its protein product is CASLLPSSGNTIYF.

This chain connects TRBV7-9 to TRBJ1-4; TRBD1 is a possible D gene (6 bases). V lost 4 bases and J lost 7, with 16 bases in between. CDR3 length equals 15 residues. CDR1 and CDR2 from the germline V gene are SEHNR and FQNEAQ (reference sequence). Written as DNA, the CDR3 is TGTGCCAGCAGCTCGCCCCTGCAGGGGATTGAAAAACTGTTTTTT. Its protein product is CASSSPLQGIEKLFF.

The chain links TRBV19 to TRBJ2-7; 7 bases line up with TRBD1. V was clipped by 5 bases and J by 1 base; unmatched bases: 8. Germline V gene sequence: CDR1 LNHDA, CDR2 SQIVND (reference sequence). The CDR3 covers 15 residues. CDR3 region: CASSSPGGSSYEQYF. CDR3 coding DNA: TGTGCCAGTAGTTCCCCAGGGGGTTCTTCCTACGAGCAGTACTTC.

The chain is built from TRBV4-1 and TRBJ2-5, with 9 bases lining up with TRBD2. From germline, CDR1 is MGHRA and CDR2 YSYEKL. The CDR3 runs 15 residues. The junction had 3 bases not matched to a gene; V was cut back by 2 bases and J by 2 bases. CDR3 in DNA: TGCGCCAGCAGCCAAACAAGCGGGGGGCAAGAGACCCAGTACTTC. Protein product: CASSQTSGGQETQYF.

CDR3 loop: CASSSRLTSGRALWEQYF. For the CDR3, the DNA is TGTGCCAGTAGTTCCCGCCTGACTAGCGGGAGGGCCTTATGGGAGCAGTACTTC. V is TRBV19 and J is TRBJ2-7; 14 bases fit TRBD2. The length of the CDR3 is 18 residues. The V gene's germline CDR1 is LNHDA and CDR2 SQIVND (reference sequence). Trimming took 5 bases from V and 7 from J; bases not matched to a gene: 16.

The V and J genes are TRBV19 and TRBJ1-2, with D uncertain. The CDR3 extends over 14 amino acids. The germline V gene encodes CDR1 LNHDA and CDR2 SQIVND (reference sequence). Trimming cost V 2 bases and J 4 bases, with 11 bases left between them. CDR3 sequence: CASSIKSTGYGYTF. For the CDR3, the DNA is TGTGCCAGTAGTATAAAATCGACGGGCTATGGCTACACCTTC. The complete variable domain, with remaining parts taken from reference TRBV19 and TRBJ1-2, reads DGGITQSPKYLFRKEGQNVTLSCEQNLNHDAMYWYRQDPGQGLRLIYYSQIVNDFQKGDIAEGYSVSREKKESFPLTVTSAQKNPTAFYLCASSIKSTGYGYTFGSGTRLTVV.

V and J are TRBV3-1 (or the pseudogene TRBV3-2) and TRBJ2-2; 7 bases agree with TRBD2. The germline CDR1 and CDR2 sequences are LGHDT and YNNKEL (reference sequence). V lost 4 bases and J lost 4; bases outside the gene matches: 3. This CDR3 contains 14 residues. The CDR3 loop reads CASSPWTSTGELFF. CDR3 DNA sequence: TGTGCCAGCAGCCCCTGGACTAGCACCGGGGAGCTGTTTTTT.

The chain has TRBV25-1 and TRBJ2-2; 11 bases are shared with TRBD2. The germline gives CDR1 MGHDK, CDR2 SYGVNS. This CDR3 comprises 16 residues. With V trimmed by 0 bases and J by 3 bases, 0 bases remained unmatched. The CDR3 sequence: CASSEYSGGDTGELFF. In DNA form, the CDR3 reads TGTGCCAGCAGTGAATATAGCGGGGGGGACACCGGGGAGCTGTTTTTT. The full variable domain, completed using reference TRBV25-1 and TRBJ2-2, is EADIYQTPRYLVIGTGKKITLECSQTMGHDKMYWYQQDPGMELHLIHYSYGVNSTEKGDLSSESTVSRIRTEHFPLTLESARPSHTSQYLCASSEYSGGDTGELFFGEGSRLTVL.

The chain has TRBV6-5 and TRBJ2-3, with TRBD1 identical over 7 bases. In germline, CDR1 is MNHEY, CDR2 SVGAGI. The V gene end was trimmed by 6 bases and the J gene end by 2 bases; junction bases not matched to a gene: 8. The CDR3 is made up of 15 amino acids. The DNA of the CDR3 is TGTGCCAGCAGACAGACAGGGCCCCTCACAGATACGCAGTATTTT. Translated: CASRQTGPLTDTQYF.

This clone was counted once. The CDR3 DNA follows: TGTGCCAGCAGCACCCCACAGGGGGCCGTCTCTGGCTACACCTTC. Protein product: CASSTPQGAVSGYTF. The V call is TRBV6-5, the J call TRBJ1-2; 9 bases are shared with TRBD1. V trimming: 6 bases; J trimming: 7 bases; junction bases outside the gene matches: 12. Per germline, CDR1 MNHEY and CDR2 SVGAGI. This CDR3 region has 15 residues.

The chain couples TRBV9 to TRBJ1-2; unclear D gene. V was cut by 4 bases and J by 1 base, with 14 bases left in between. This CDR3 comprises 15 residues. In germline, CDR1 is SGDLS, CDR2 YYNGEE. The CDR3 nucleotides are TGTGCCAGCAGCTCTCCGACATACAGTAACTATGGCTACACCTTC. This sequence encodes CASSSPTYSNYGYTF.